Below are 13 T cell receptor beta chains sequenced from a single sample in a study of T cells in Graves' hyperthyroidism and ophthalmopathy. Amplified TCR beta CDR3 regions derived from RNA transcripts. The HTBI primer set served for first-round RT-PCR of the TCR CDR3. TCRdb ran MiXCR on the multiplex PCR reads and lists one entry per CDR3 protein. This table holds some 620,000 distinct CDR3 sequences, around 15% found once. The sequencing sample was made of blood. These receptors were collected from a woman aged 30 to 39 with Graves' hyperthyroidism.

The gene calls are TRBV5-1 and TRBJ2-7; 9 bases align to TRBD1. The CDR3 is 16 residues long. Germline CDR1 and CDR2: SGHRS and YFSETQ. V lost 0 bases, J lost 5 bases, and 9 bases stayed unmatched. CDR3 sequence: CASSLGNRDRVNEQYF. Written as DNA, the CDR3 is TGCGCCAGCAGCTTGGGAAACCGGGACAGGGTCAACGAGCAGTACTTC.

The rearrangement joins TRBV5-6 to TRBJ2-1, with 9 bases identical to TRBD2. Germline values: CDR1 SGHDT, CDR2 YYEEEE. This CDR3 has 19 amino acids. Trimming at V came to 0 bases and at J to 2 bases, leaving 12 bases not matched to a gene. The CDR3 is CASSLVVITAGGPYNEQFF. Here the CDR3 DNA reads TGTGCCAGCAGCTTGGTGGTAATCACGGCGGGAGGGCCCTACAATGAGCAGTTCTTC.

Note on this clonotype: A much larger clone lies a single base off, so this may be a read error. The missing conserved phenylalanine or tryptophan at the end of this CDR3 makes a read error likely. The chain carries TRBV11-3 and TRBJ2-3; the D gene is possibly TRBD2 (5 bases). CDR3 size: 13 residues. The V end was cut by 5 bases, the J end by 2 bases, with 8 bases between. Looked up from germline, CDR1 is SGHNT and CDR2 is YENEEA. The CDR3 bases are TGTGCCAGCAGCCTACTAGACACAGATACGCAGTATTCT. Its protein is CASSLLDTDTQYS.

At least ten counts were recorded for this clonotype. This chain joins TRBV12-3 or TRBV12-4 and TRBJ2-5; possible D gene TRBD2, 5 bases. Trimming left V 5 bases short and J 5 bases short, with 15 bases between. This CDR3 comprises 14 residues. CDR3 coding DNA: TGTGCCAGCAGTCTTTGGAGGAATTTCGAGACCCAGTACTTC. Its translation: CASSLWRNFETQYF.

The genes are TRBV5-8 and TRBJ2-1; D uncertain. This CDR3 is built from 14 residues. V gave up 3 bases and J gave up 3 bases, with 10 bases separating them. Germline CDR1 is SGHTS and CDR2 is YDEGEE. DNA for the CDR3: TGTGCCAGCAGCTCTTTCGGAGTCTACAATGAGCAGTTCTTC. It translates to CASSSFGVYNEQFF.

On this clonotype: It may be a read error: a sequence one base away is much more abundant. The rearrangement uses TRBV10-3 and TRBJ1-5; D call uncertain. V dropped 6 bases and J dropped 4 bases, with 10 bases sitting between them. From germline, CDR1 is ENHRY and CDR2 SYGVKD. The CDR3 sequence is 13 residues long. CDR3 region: CAISTYFNQPQHF. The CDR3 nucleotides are TGTGCCATCAGCACGTACTTTAATCAGCCCCAGCATTTT.

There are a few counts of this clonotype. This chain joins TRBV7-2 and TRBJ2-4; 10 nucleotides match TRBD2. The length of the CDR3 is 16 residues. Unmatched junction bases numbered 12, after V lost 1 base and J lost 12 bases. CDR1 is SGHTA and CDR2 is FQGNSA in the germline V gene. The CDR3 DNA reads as TGTGCCAGCAGCTTAGGGCGGACTAGCGGTCCCTCGGGTCAGTACTTC. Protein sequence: CASSLGRTSGPSGQYF.

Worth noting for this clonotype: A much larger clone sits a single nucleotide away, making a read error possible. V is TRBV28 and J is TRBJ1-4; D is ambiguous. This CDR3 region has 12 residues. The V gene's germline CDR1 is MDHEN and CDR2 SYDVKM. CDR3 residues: CASSLPAEKLVF. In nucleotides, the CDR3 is TGTGCCAGCAGTTTACCGGCTGAAAAACTGGTTTTT.

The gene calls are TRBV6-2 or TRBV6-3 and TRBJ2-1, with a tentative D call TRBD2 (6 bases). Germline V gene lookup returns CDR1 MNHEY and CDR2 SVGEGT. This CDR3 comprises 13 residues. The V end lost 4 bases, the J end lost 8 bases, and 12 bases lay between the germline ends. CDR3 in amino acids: CASSFTSRDEQFF. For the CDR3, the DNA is TGTGCCAGCAGTTTTACTAGCAGGGATGAGCAGTTCTTC.

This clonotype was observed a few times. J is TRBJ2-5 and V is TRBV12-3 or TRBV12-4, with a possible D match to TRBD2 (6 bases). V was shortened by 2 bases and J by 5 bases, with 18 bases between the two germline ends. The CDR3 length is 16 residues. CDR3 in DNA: TGTGCCAGCAGTTTAACCGCCCGGGGAGGAGTGGAGACCCAGTACTTC. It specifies CASSLTARGGVETQYF.

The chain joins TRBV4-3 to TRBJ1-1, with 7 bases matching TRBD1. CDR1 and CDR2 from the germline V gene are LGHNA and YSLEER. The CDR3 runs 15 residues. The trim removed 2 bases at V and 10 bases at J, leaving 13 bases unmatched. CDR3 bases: TGCGCCAGCAGCCAATCCGACAGGGCCCAGGACCGAGCTTTCTTT. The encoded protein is CASSQSDRAQDRAFF.

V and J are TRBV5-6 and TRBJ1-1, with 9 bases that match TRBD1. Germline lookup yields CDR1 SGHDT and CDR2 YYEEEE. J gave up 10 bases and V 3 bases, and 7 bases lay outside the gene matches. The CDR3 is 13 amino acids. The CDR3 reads CASSSGQGYGAFF. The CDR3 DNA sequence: TGTGCCAGCAGCTCGGGACAGGGTTACGGAGCTTTCTTT.

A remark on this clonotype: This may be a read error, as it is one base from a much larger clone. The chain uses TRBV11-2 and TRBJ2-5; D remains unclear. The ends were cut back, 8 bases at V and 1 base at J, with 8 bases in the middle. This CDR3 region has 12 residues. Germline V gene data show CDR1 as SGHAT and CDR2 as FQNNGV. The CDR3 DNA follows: TGTGCCAGCGGCCGGTCCCAAGAGACCCAGTACTTC. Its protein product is CASGRSQETQYF.